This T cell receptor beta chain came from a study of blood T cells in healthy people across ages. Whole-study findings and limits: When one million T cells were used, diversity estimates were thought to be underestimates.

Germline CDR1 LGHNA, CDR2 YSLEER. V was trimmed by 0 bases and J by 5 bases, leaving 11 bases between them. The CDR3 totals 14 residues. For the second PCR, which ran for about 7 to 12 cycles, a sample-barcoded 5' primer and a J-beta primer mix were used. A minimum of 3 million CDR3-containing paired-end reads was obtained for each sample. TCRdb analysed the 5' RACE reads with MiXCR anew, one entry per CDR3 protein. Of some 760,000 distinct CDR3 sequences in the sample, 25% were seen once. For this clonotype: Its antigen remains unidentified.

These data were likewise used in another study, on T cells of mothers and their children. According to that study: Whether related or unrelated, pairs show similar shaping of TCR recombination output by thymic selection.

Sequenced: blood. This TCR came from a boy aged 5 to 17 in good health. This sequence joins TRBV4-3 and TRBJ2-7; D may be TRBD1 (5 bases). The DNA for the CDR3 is TGCGCCAGCAGCCAAGATCGGACACTCCACGAGCAGTACTTC. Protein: CASSQDRTLHEQYF.